The 3 T cell receptor beta chains reported below all come from one sample, sequenced in a study of blood T cell repertoires in COVID-19. Measured with immunoSEQ multiplex PCR; TCRdb has only the in-frame clones, and not every one. The sample has about 88,000 clones; approximately 86% are singletons. The sequencing sample was made of peripheral blood. The source of these receptors is a male donor with acute or convalescent COVID-19.

The J gene is TRBJ1-5, the V gene TRBV6-2 or TRBV6-3, with D perhaps TRBD1 (6 bases). This CDR3 spans 15 amino acids. V was shortened by 2 bases and J by 2 bases, with 10 bases between the two germline ends. In germline, CDR1 is MNHEY, CDR2 SVGEGT. This CDR3 is CASSYRGTGNQPQHF. The DNA of the CDR3 is TGTGCCAGCAGTTACAGGGGGACGGGCAATCAGCCCCAGCATTTT.

The genes are TRBV6-6 and TRBJ2-7, with 7 bases lining up with TRBD1. This CDR3 region has 14 residues. Trimming took 5 bases from V and 4 from J; bases not matched to a gene: 8. Germline V gene sequence: CDR1 MNHNY, CDR2 SVGAGI (reference sequence). CDR3 in amino acids: CASSPHNRGYEQYF. CDR3 DNA sequence: TGTGCCAGCAGTCCACATAACAGGGGATACGAGCAGTACTTC.

The chain links TRBV24-1 to TRBJ2-7; D call uncertain. There are 14 residues in the CDR3. Germline V gives CDR1 KGHDR, CDR2 SFDVKD. V was clipped by 0 bases and J by 2 bases, with 7 bases between them. The DNA of the CDR3 is TGTGCCACCAGTGATTTGGAGGAGCCCTACGAGCAGTACTTC. Translating it yields CATSDLEEPYEQYF.